This entry lists 10 T cell receptor beta chains sequenced from one sample in a study of patients and donors after allogeneic stem cell transplantation. TCRdb analysed the RT-PCR reads with MiXCR anew, one entry per CDR3 protein. This table holds over 150,000 distinct CDR3 sequences, approximately 28% found once. The sample consisted of blood, either unsorted or a sorted T cell fraction (not recorded which). These receptors came from a human donor who was either an allogeneic HSCT recipient or a stem cell or donor lymphocyte infusion donor (not recorded which). It is not recorded whose cells these are; they may come from a transplant donor.

This clonotype has a handful of counts. CDR3 coding DNA: TGTGCCAGCAGTTCTCGGTCGGGACACAAGAACACTGAAGCTTTCTTT. Translating gives CASSSRSGHKNTEAFF. This chain uses TRBV28 with TRBJ1-1; D perhaps matches TRBD1 (6 bases). CDR3 length: 16 residues. CDR1 and CDR2 from the germline V gene are MDHEN and SYDVKM. Trimming took off 4 bases at V and 1 base at J, with 16 bases between the two ends.

For the CDR3, the DNA is TGTGCCACCAGCAGCCGACAGGAATGGTATGAGCAGTTCTTC. This codes for CATSSRQEWYEQFF. V and J are TRBV15 and TRBJ2-1, with a tentative D call TRBD1 (6 bases). V was trimmed by 3 bases and J by 8 bases, leaving 14 bases between them. CDR3 size: 14 residues. Germline V gene data show CDR1 as LNHNV and CDR2 as YYDKDF (reference sequence).

This clonotype was detected a few times. The chain recombines TRBV5-1 with TRBJ2-1; 7 bases line up with TRBD1. The CDR3 sequence is 13 residues long. Germline CDR1 SGHRS, CDR2 YFSETQ. V shed 7 bases and J 3 bases; nucleotides not matched to a gene: 4. The CDR3, as DNA: TGCGCCAGCGGAAGGGACAGCTACAATGAGCAGTTCTTC. Protein product: CASGRDSYNEQFF.

There are a few counts of this clonotype. The genes are TRBV7-9 and TRBJ1-5; D perhaps matches TRBD1 (5 bases). Germline values: CDR1 SEHNR, CDR2 FQNEAQ (reference sequence). Trimming removed 5 bases at V and 3 bases at J, with 11 bases between. This CDR3 is 14 amino acids long. The CDR3 bases are TGTGCCAGCAGCGCCGGGGCGATCAATCAGCCCCAGCATTTT. It is translated as CASSAGAINQPQHF.

This clonotype was seen more than once but under ten times. The chain combines TRBV10-3 with TRBJ2-1; D gene unclear. The ends were cut back, 4 bases at V and 7 bases at J, with 5 bases in the middle. Germline V gene lookup returns CDR1 ENHRY and CDR2 SYGVKD. This CDR3 is 11 amino acids long. The CDR3 protein is CAISVRNEQFF. For the CDR3, the DNA is TGTGCCATCAGTGTTCGTAATGAGCAGTTCTTC.

This clonotype was observed a handful of times. The genes are TRBV6-4 and TRBJ1-2; D possibly corresponds to TRBD1 (5 bases). Between the trimmed V and J ends, which lost 5 bases and 3 bases, there was a span of 13 bases. CDR1 is MRHNA and CDR2 is SNTAGT in the germline V gene. The CDR3 contains 14 residues. This CDR3 reads CASSMTLGDYGYTF. The CDR3, as DNA: TGTGCCAGCAGTATGACATTGGGGGACTATGGCTACACCTTC.

This clonotype was recorded a few times. The rearrangement links TRBV12-3 or TRBV12-4 to TRBJ2-5, with D tentatively TRBD1 (5 bases). This CDR3 has 13 amino acids. Trimming pared 6 bases from V and 0 bases from J, leaving 8 bases between. CDR3 protein: CASRTANQETQYF. The CDR3 DNA reads as TGTGCCAGCAGGACAGCTAACCAAGAGACCCAGTACTTC.

This clonotype was detected a few times. V is TRBV20-1 and J is TRBJ1-6; no definite D call. Germline values: CDR1 DFQATT, CDR2 SNEGSKA (reference sequence). CDR3 length: 15 residues. V gave up 4 bases and J gave up 0 bases, with 10 bases separating them. The CDR3 nucleotides read TGCAGTGCTATGCCGGAGTACTCCTATAATTCACCCCTCCACTTT. This sequence encodes CSAMPEYSYNSPLHF.

The chain links TRBV6-2 or TRBV6-3 to TRBJ2-1; D is undetermined. V shed 1 base and J shed 7 bases, with 5 bases lying between them. The CDR3 covers 12 residues. Germline CDR1 MNHEY, CDR2 SVGEGT. The DNA of the CDR3 is TGTGCCAGCAGTTACTTCGGGAATGAGCAGTTCTTC. Translating gives CASSYFGNEQFF.

Ten or more counts support this clonotype. The rearrangement joins TRBV30 to TRBJ1-1; D call uncertain. CDR1 is GTSNPN, CDR2 SVGIG, per germline (reference sequence). Trimming cost V 3 bases and J 0 bases, with 5 bases left between them. CDR3 size: 12 residues. The CDR3 nucleotides read TGTGCCTGGAGCCGGGTGAACACTGAAGCTTTCTTT. It translates to CAWSRVNTEAFF.